This T cell receptor (beta chain) was identified during a study of T-cell reconstitution after alpha-beta-depleted transplantation in children. Researchers prepared the TCRbeta library using unique molecular identifiers, the study reports. MiXCR was run by TCRdb on the PCR reads, yielding one entry per CDR3 protein. The data hold fewer than 550,000 distinct CDR3 sequences, with under 13% observed a single time. Here the sequenced sample was PBMCs from the stem cell graft donor, taken from the stem cell graft. The origin of this receptor is a human donor who donated a stem cell graft to a child with acute myeloid leukemia.

The chain's CDR3 is CASSKTAGPFQGDTQYF. CDR3 coding DNA: TGTGCCAGCAGCAAGACAGCGGGCCCCTTCCAAGGAGATACGCAGTATTTT. This chain links TRBV4-2 with TRBJ2-3; TRBD2 might be the D (6 bases). V was cut by 5 bases and J by 5 bases, with 23 bases left in between. The CDR3 is made up of 17 amino acids. Germline values: CDR1 LGHNA, CDR2 YNFKEQ.